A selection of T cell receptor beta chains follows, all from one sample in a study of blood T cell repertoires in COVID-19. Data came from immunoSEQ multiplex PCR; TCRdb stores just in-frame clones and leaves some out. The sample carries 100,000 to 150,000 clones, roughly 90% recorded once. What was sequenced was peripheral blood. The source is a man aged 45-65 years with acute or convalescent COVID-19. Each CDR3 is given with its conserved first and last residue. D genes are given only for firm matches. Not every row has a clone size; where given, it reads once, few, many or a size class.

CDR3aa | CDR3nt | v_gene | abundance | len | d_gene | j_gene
CASSFSLAGYNEQFF | TGTGCCAGCAGTTTCTCCTTGGCAGGGTACAATGAGCAGTTCTTC | TRBV28 | once | 15 | . | TRBJ2-1
CASSLQGGQPQHF | TGTGCCAGCAGCTTACAAGGGGGTCAGCCCCAGCATTTT | TRBV7-2 | . | 13 | . | TRBJ1-5
CASSPPAGNEQFF | TGTGCCAGCTCACCGCCCGCGGGCAATGAGCAGTTCTTC | TRBV18 | . | 13 | . | TRBJ2-1
CASRPPQAVYGYTF | TGTGCCAGCAGACCCCCACAGGCCGTCTATGGCTACACCTTC | TRBV6-5 | . | 14 | . | TRBJ1-2
CASSPRGNSNQPQHF | TGTGCCAGCTCTCCAAGAGGGAATAGCAATCAGCCCCAGCATTTT | TRBV18 | . | 15 | . | TRBJ1-5
CASSLMLAGNGELFF | TGCGCCAGCAGCTTGATGCTAGCGGGAAACGGGGAGCTGTTTTTT | TRBV5-1 | . | 15 | TRBD2 | TRBJ2-2
CASSTASGGYNEQFF | TGTGCCAGCAGTACGGCGAGCGGAGGGTACAATGAGCAGTTCTTC | TRBV6-5 | once | 15 | . | TRBJ2-1
CATSDWTGGRETQYF | TGTGCCACCAGTGATTGGACAGGGGGACGGGAGACCCAGTACTTC | TRBV24-1 | . | 15 | TRBD1 | TRBJ2-5
CASSWDRGNTEAFF | TGTGCCAGCAGTTGGGACAGGGGGAACACTGAAGCTTTCTTT | TRBV6-6 | . | 14 | TRBD1 | TRBJ1-1
CASSQGQAYEQYF | TGCGCCAGCAGCCAAGGACAGGCCTACGAGCAGTACTTC | TRBV4-1 | . | 13 | . | TRBJ2-7
CASSPRTSGSVYEQYF | TGCGCCAGCAGCCCAAGGACTAGCGGGAGTGTTTACGAGCAGTACTTC | TRBV5-1 | few | 16 | TRBD2 | TRBJ2-7
CASSSPIGRRTEAFF | TGTGCCAGCAGTTCTCCTATTGGGAGGAGGACTGAAGCTTTCTTT | TRBV6-5 | . | 15 | . | TRBJ1-1
CASSPRQADTQYF | TGTGCCAGCAGTCCCCGACAGGCAGATACGCAGTATTTT | TRBV27 | . | 13 | . | TRBJ2-3
CASSTRPAGDNQPQHF | TGCGCCAGCAGTACCCGACCCGCGGGTGACAATCAGCCCCAGCATTTT | TRBV23-1 | . | 16 | . | TRBJ1-5
CASSKGQGWNGYTF | TGTGCCAGCAGTAAGGGACAGGGGTGGAATGGCTACACCTTC | TRBV6-5 | . | 14 | TRBD1 | TRBJ1-2
CASSPGQNNYGYTF | TGTGCCAGCTCACCTGGACAGAACAACTATGGCTACACCTTC | TRBV18 | . | 14 | . | TRBJ1-2
CASSQERHYGYTF | TGTGCCAGCAGCCAAGAGAGGCACTATGGCTACACCTTC | TRBV14 | . | 13 | . | TRBJ1-2
CATSDQKTGNNEQFF | TGTGCCACCAGTGACCAAAAGACAGGGAACAATGAGCAGTTCTTC | TRBV24-1 | . | 15 | TRBD1 | TRBJ2-1
CASSSRQGTYQETQYF | TGCGCCAGCAGTTCTCGACAGGGGACGTACCAAGAGACCCAGTACTTC | TRBV10-1 | . | 16 | TRBD1 | TRBJ2-5
CASTGEARGGYTF | TGTGCCTCTACAGGGGAAGCCCGTGGTGGCTACACCTTC | TRBV30 | . | 13 | TRBD1 | TRBJ1-2
CASSLVISENYEQYF | TGTGCCAGCAGCTTAGTGATTAGCGAGAACTACGAGCAGTACTTC | TRBV11-3 | . | 15 | . | TRBJ2-7
CASSPDRAPQIYEQYF | TGTGCCAGCAGTCCCGACAGGGCCCCTCAAATCTACGAGCAGTACTTC | TRBV6-6 | . | 16 | TRBD1 | TRBJ2-7